This TCR beta chain is drawn from a study of CXCR3-negative and CXCR3-positive naive CD8 T cells. In the case of this clonotype: Its specificity is not known.

Germline assignment: CDR1 MDHEN and CDR2 SYDVKM. The CDR3 is 12 amino acids. With UMI labels, 5' RACE was used to prepare the TRB cDNA libraries. From the 5' RACE reads, TCRdb lists one entry per CDR3 protein and no DNA. This sample's table reports about 120,000 distinct CDR3 sequences. General study findings and limits: Memory CD8+ cells had much lower diversity, and both naive subsets had comparably high diversity. PBMCs showed partially decreased CXCR3 expression after cryopreservation, and most assays used fresh PBMCs. TRB CDR3s were more hydrophobic in CXCR3-positive than in CXCR3-negative naive cells. Naive subsets displayed similar surface CD5, and TCR strength was inferred from TRB CDR3 properties.

CD45RO-CCR7+CD27+CD95- expression identified naive CD8+ T cells. Sequenced input: naive CXCR3+ CD8+ T cells from blood. Subset reported: CD45RO-CCR7+CD27+CD95- naive CD8+ T cells expressing CXCR3 (TNR3+). The TCR comes from a human donor in good health. Some clones in this sample may be carry-over from other donors' samples. This sequence joins TRBV28 and TRBJ2-7. CDR3 loop: CASSLGLYEQYF.